Below, one T cell receptor (beta chain) is given with its context. These data belong to a study of blood T cell repertoires in COVID-19. In the original processing: Amplified reference gene primers provided the basis for estimating nucleated cell counts. Using immunoSEQ multiplex PCR, the repertoire was profiled, and TCRdb retains in-frame clones only, with some absent. V, J and clone size are taken as reported in that table, and D and trimming were inferred from the DNA itself. Among 390,000 or so clones listed, around 87% were seen once. The CDR3 is made up of 15 amino acids. Germline V gene data show CDR1 as SGHTA and CDR2 as FQGNSA. With V trimmed by 8 bases and J by 1 base, 6 bases remained unmatched.

The material sequenced was peripheral blood. This TCR derives from a woman aged 30 to 39 with COVID-19, enrolled during active disease. The genes are TRBV7-2 and TRBJ2-2; the match to TRBD2 covers 8 bases. The CDR3 loop is CASRGGTRNTGELFF. CDR3 in DNA: TGTGCCAGCCGGGGAGGGACTAGGAACACCGGGGAGCTGTTTTTT.